The 28 T cell receptor beta chains presented below share a single source sample, sequenced in a study of human versus mouse CDR3 diversity and MHC coevolution. Assay used: immunoSEQ multiplex PCR; TCRdb lists only in-frame clones, some missing. The sample records about 81,000 clones, around 95% being singletons. The specimen was naive CD4+ T cells from blood. Subset of the sample: CD45RO-negative CD62L-positive naive CD4 T cells. Receptor source: a person between 25 and 70 years old in good health.

This sequence joins TRBV5-1 and TRBJ1-6; D is uncertain. CDR3 size: 13 residues. Germline V gene sequence: CDR1 SGHRS, CDR2 YFSETQ. V was shortened by 1 base and J by 8 bases, with 7 bases between the two germline ends. The CDR3 loop is CASSLTYYSPLHF. CDR3 DNA: TGCGCCAGCAGCTTGACCTACTATTCACCCCTCCACTTT.

The chain carries TRBV5-1 and TRBJ2-1, with 9 bases fitting TRBD1. Germline V gene data show CDR1 as SGHRS and CDR2 as YFSETQ. This CDR3 has 15 amino acids. V gave up 4 bases and J gave up 1 base; unmatched junction bases: 3. The CDR3 is CASSPQGASYNEQFF. DNA for the CDR3: TGCGCCAGCAGCCCACAGGGGGCTTCCTACAATGAGCAGTTCTTC.

This rearrangement joins TRBV27 to TRBJ2-1; 7 nucleotides align to TRBD2. Germline CDR1 is MNHEY and CDR2 is SMNVEV (reference sequence). The CDR3 sequence is 14 residues long. V gave up 3 bases and J gave up 6 bases; unmatched junction bases: 5. Here the CDR3 DNA reads TGTGCCAGCAGTTTTTCGGGACTAATCAATGAGCAGTTCTTC. Translating gives CASSFSGLINEQFF.

This chain uses TRBV27 with TRBJ1-1, with TRBD1 matching 8 bases. V shed 1 base, J shed 12 bases, and the junction held 13 bases outside the gene matches. The CDR3 loop spans 15 amino acids. The germline gives CDR1 MNHEY, CDR2 SMNVEV (reference sequence). DNA of the CDR3: TGTGCCAGCAGTTTATTCCCCTCGGCCGGGACAGGATCTTTCTTT. Encoded protein: CASSLFPSAGTGSFF.

The chain joins TRBV18 to TRBJ2-7; the D gene is possibly TRBD2 (6 bases). There are 12 residues in the CDR3. Trimming left V 3 bases short and J 5 bases short, with 8 bases between. CDR1 and CDR2 (germline): KGHSH, LQKENI. The CDR3 DNA follows: TGTGCCAGCTCACCGACGGGAGACGAGCAGTACTTC. Its translation: CASSPTGDEQYF.

The chain links TRBV9 to TRBJ1-1, with 8 bases matching TRBD1. J gave up 1 base and V 1 base, and 0 bases lay outside the gene matches. Germline loops: CDR1 SGDLS, CDR2 YYNGEE. The CDR3 extends over 14 amino acids. Here the CDR3 reads CASSVQGANTEAFF. The CDR3 nucleotides are TGTGCCAGCAGCGTACAGGGGGCGAACACTGAAGCTTTCTTT.

The chain carries TRBV19 and TRBJ2-2; TRBD1 might be the D (6 bases). The V end was cut by 6 bases, the J end by 0 bases, with 11 bases between. The CDR3 length is 15 residues. Per germline, CDR1 LNHDA and CDR2 SQIVND (reference sequence). This CDR3 is CASSPQGTNTGELFF. CDR3 in DNA: TGTGCCAGTAGCCCCCAGGGGACGAACACCGGGGAGCTGTTTTTT.

The chain joins TRBV19 to TRBJ2-2; TRBD1 might be the D (6 bases). V was trimmed by 7 bases and J by 1 base, leaving 13 bases between them. CDR3 length: 15 residues. The V gene's germline CDR1 is LNHDA and CDR2 SQIVND (reference sequence). The CDR3: CASTLKGVNTGELFF. CDR3 in DNA: TGTGCCAGTACACTTAAGGGGGTGAACACCGGGGAGCTGTTTTTT.

The chain has TRBV9 and TRBJ2-2, with D perhaps TRBD1 (5 bases). The germline CDR1 and CDR2 sequences are SGDLS and YYNGEE. The CDR3 runs 15 residues. Trimming removed 3 bases from V and 3 bases from J, with 12 bases in between. CDR3 sequence (DNA): TGTGCCAGCAGCGGGGGCCCTGGGGACACCGGGGAGCTGTTTTTT. It codes for CASSGGPGDTGELFF.

The rearrangement links TRBV10-3 to TRBJ1-3; perhaps TRBD1 as D (5 bases). Trimming removed 4 bases from V and 3 bases from J, with 13 bases in between. The CDR3 loop spans 15 amino acids. Germline lookup yields CDR1 ENHRY and CDR2 SYGVKD. CDR3 amino acids: CAISAGQGLGNTIYF. The CDR3 DNA follows: TGTGCCATCAGTGCGGGCCAGGGACTTGGAAACACCATATATTTT.

This clone has a single count. The CDR3 loop reads CASSVDRGAEAFF. CDR3 DNA: TGTGCCAGCAGCGTAGACAGGGGGGCTGAAGCTTTCTTT. The chain uses TRBV9 and TRBJ1-1; TRBD1 agrees at 8 bases. Unmatched junction bases numbered 1, after V lost 0 bases and J lost 6 bases. Germline V CDR1 and CDR2: SGDLS, YYNGEE. This CDR3 contains 13 residues.

This chain connects TRBV6-1 to TRBJ1-1; possible D gene TRBD1, 6 bases. Germline V gene sequence: CDR1 MNHNS, CDR2 SASEGT. Trimming took 5 bases from V and 4 from J, leaving 14 bases between them. This CDR3 is 14 amino acids long. CDR3 nucleotide sequence: TGTGCCAGCAGTAGCGACGGACAGTTCACTGAAGCTTTCTTT. Translation: CASSSDGQFTEAFF.

The gene calls are TRBV6-5 and TRBJ2-5, with TRBD1 matching over 11 bases. This CDR3 contains 13 residues. J was trimmed by 5 bases and V by 6 bases; bases with no gene match: 2. The V gene's germline CDR1 is MNHEY and CDR2 SVGAGI. The CDR3 DNA reads TGTGCCAGCAGCCGGGACAGGGGGGAGACCCAGTACTTC. As protein: CASSRDRGETQYF.

The chain couples TRBV19 to TRBJ1-1; 8 bases fit TRBD1. Germline V gene sequence: CDR1 LNHDA, CDR2 SQIVND (reference sequence). Trimming at V came to 5 bases and at J to 3 bases, leaving 5 bases not matched to a gene. This CDR3 contains 14 residues. In nucleotides, the CDR3 is TGTGCCAGTAGTCGACAGGGGAGGGACACTGAAGCTTTCTTT. This encodes CASSRQGRDTEAFF.

The V call is TRBV5-1, the J call TRBJ1-1, with D possibly matching TRBD1 (5 bases). The V and J ends lost 0 bases and 0 bases respectively, with 12 bases between them. Germline CDR1 and CDR2: SGHRS and YFSETQ. The length of the CDR3 is 16 residues. The CDR3 sequence: CASSLAGGSMNTEAFF. The CDR3 coding sequence is TGCGCCAGCAGCTTGGCCGGGGGGAGTATGAACACTGAAGCTTTCTTT.

The rearrangement joins TRBV9 to TRBJ2-7; maybe TRBD2 (7 bases). The V end lost 4 bases, the J end lost 5 bases, and 22 bases lay between the germline ends. Germline loops: CDR1 SGDLS, CDR2 YYNGEE. The CDR3 consists of 16 residues. The CDR3 reads CASSIEPGGRGDEQYF. The CDR3 nucleotides are TGTGCCAGCAGCATCGAGCCCGGGGGGAGGGGGGACGAGCAGTACTTC. The variable domain in full, completed from reference TRBV9 and TRBJ2-7, reads DSGVTQTPKHLITATGQRVTLRCSPRSGDLSVYWYQQSLDQGLQFLIQYYNGEERAKGNILERFSAQQFPDLHSELNLSSLELGDSALYFCASSIEPGGRGDEQYFGPGTRLTVT.

The genes are TRBV5-1 and TRBJ2-7; 16 bases agree with TRBD2. The CDR3 spans 16 residues. Germline V gene data show CDR1 as SGHRS and CDR2 as YFSETQ. V was clipped by 3 bases and J by 7 bases; unmatched bases: 7. The CDR3 spells CASSSGLAGGMEEQYF. The CDR3 DNA follows: TGCGCCAGCAGCTCGGGACTAGCGGGGGGGATGGAGGAGCAGTACTTC. The complete variable domain, with remaining parts taken from reference TRBV5-1 and TRBJ2-7, reads KAGVTQTPRYLIKTRGQQVTLSCSPISGHRSVSWYQQTPGQGLQFLFEYFSETQRNKGNFPGRFSGRQFSNSRSEMNVSTLELGDSALYLCASSSGLAGGMEEQYFGPGTRLTVT.

This chain uses TRBV9 with TRBJ2-1; 9 bases align to TRBD2. With 3 bases clipped from V and 6 bases from J, the junction kept 4 bases outside the gene matches. The V gene's germline CDR1 is SGDLS and CDR2 YYNGEE. The CDR3 contains 14 residues. CDR3 coding DNA: TGTGCCAGCAGCGGACTAGCGGATCTCAATGAGCAGTTCTTC. Its translation: CASSGLADLNEQFF.

This chain joins TRBV5-4 and TRBJ2-2; D uncertain. Germline V gene lookup returns CDR1 SGHNT and CDR2 YYREEE (reference sequence). The CDR3 sequence is 15 residues long. Trimming took 5 bases from V and 2 from J, leaving 13 bases between them. The CDR3 loop is CASRLNPGNTGELFF. The CDR3 DNA sequence: TGTGCCAGCAGGCTTAATCCAGGCAACACCGGGGAGCTGTTTTTT.

CDR3 region: CASTNYAGIGLSYEQYF. The CDR3, as DNA: TGTGCCAGCACCAACTATGCGGGGATAGGGCTGTCCTACGAGCAGTACTTC. This rearrangement joins TRBV7-9 to TRBJ2-7; perhaps TRBD2 as D (6 bases). Per the germline V gene, CDR1 is SEHNR and CDR2 is FQNEAQ (reference sequence). The CDR3 contains 17 residues. V gave up 7 bases and J gave up 1 base, with 23 bases separating them. The whole variable domain, filled in from reference TRBV7-9 and TRBJ2-7, reads DTGVSQNPRHKITKRGQNVTFRCDPISEHNRLYWYRQTLGQGPEFLTYFQNEAQLEKSRLLSDRFSAERPKGSFSTLEIQRTEQGDSAMYLCASTNYAGIGLSYEQYFGPGTRLTVT.

This chain uses TRBV7-3 with TRBJ1-1; D perhaps matches TRBD1 (5 bases). This CDR3 is 13 amino acids long. Germline V CDR1 and CDR2: SGHTA, FQGTGA. Trimming pared 5 bases from V and 1 base from J, leaving 8 bases between. The CDR3 DNA reads TGTGCCAGCAGCGACCAGGGGAACACTGAAGCTTTCTTT. Amino acid sequence: CASSDQGNTEAFF.

CDR3 protein: CASSHLDRNTEAFF. The CDR3, as DNA: TGTGCCAGCAGCCACCTGGACAGGAACACTGAAGCTTTCTTT. The chain joins TRBV14 to TRBJ1-1; tentative D call: TRBD1 (6 bases). The CDR3 contains 14 residues. V was shortened by 3 bases and J by 1 base, with 9 bases between the two germline ends. Germline CDR1 reads SGHDN; CDR2 reads FVKESK.

This clone was seen just once. This chain connects TRBV5-4 to TRBJ2-1, with unresolved D. The germline V gene encodes CDR1 SGHNT and CDR2 YYREEE (reference sequence). Between the trimmed V and J ends, which lost 1 base and 0 bases, there was a span of 11 bases. The CDR3 loop spans 16 amino acids. This chain's CDR3 is CASSLRLPGSYNEQFF. The CDR3 nucleotides are TGTGCCAGCAGCTTGAGACTGCCCGGCTCCTACAATGAGCAGTTCTTC.

This clone showed up just once. V is TRBV7-3 and J is TRBJ2-2; perhaps TRBD1 as D (6 bases). Germline V gene lookup returns CDR1 SGHTA and CDR2 FQGTGA. V lost 3 bases and J 0 bases, leaving 11 bases between the germline ends. This CDR3 contains 16 residues. Here the CDR3 reads CASSFPTGPNTGELFF. CDR3 coding DNA: TGTGCCAGCAGCTTCCCGACAGGACCGAACACCGGGGAGCTGTTTTTT.

The chain links TRBV7-8 to TRBJ1-2; TRBD1 is a possible D gene (5 bases). The germline CDR1 and CDR2 sequences are SGHVS and FQNEAQ. Trimming left V 5 bases short and J 8 bases short, with 12 bases between. This CDR3 has 12 residues. The CDR3 DNA reads as TGTGCCAGCAGCGTCCCGGGGGGAGGCTACACCTTC. It yields the protein CASSVPGGGYTF.

The CDR3 loop reads CASSLRTLTYEQYF. The DNA of the CDR3 is TGTGCCAGCAGCTTGCGGACACTAACCTACGAGCAGTACTTC. This sequence joins TRBV5-6 and TRBJ2-7; maybe TRBD1 (5 bases). Looked up from germline, CDR1 is SGHDT and CDR2 is YYEEEE. The germline V and J ends were trimmed by 1 base and 2 bases, with 10 bases remaining between them. This CDR3 is built from 14 residues.

The gene calls are TRBV7-9 and TRBJ2-7; TRBD1 matches at 8 bases. J was trimmed by 6 bases and V by 6 bases; bases with no gene match: 4. From germline, CDR1 is SEHNR and CDR2 FQNEAQ (reference sequence). The CDR3 has 12 amino acids. The CDR3 DNA is TGTGCCAGCAGTCGGACAGGGCTCGAGCAGTACTTC. Translated: CASSRTGLEQYF.

The chain links TRBV6-5 to TRBJ2-7, with TRBD2 matching 10 bases. The CDR3 covers 14 residues. J was trimmed by 9 bases and V by 6 bases; bases with no gene match: 11. Per the germline V gene, CDR1 is MNHEY and CDR2 is SVGAGI. CDR3 region: CASRTQGTSAGQYF. In nucleotides, the CDR3 is TGTGCCAGCAGAACTCAGGGGACTAGCGCTGGGCAGTACTTC.